These 2 T cell receptor beta chains originate from one sample sequenced in a study of blood T cell repertoires in COVID-19. Profiling relied on immunoSEQ multiplex PCR, and the TCRdb table lists in-frame clones only, not all of them. The table has approximately 120,000 clones, around 80% seen once; the top ten hold about 3.8%. Sample: peripheral blood. These receptors came from a woman in her 50s with acute or convalescent COVID-19.

V usage is TRBV13 and J usage is TRBJ1-1; 10 positions match TRBD1. Germline assignment: CDR1 PRHDT and CDR2 FYEKMQ (reference sequence). V dropped 4 bases and J dropped 4; count of bases not matched to a gene: 6. This CDR3 comprises 15 residues. CDR3 nucleotide sequence: TGTGCCAGCAGCTCCGGGACAGGGGACGTCACTGAAGCTTTCTTT. It codes for CASSSGTGDVTEAFF. The whole variable domain, filled in from reference TRBV13 and TRBJ1-1, reads AAGVIQSPRHLIKEKRETATLKCYPIPRHDTVYWYQQGPGQDPQFLISFYEKMQSDKGSIPDRFSAQQFSDYHSELNMSSLELGDSALYFCASSSGTGDVTEAFFGQGTRLTVV.

The gene calls are TRBV14 and TRBJ2-1; D ambiguous. Germline V gene data show CDR1 as SGHDN and CDR2 as FVKESK. This CDR3 has 16 amino acids. Trimming left V 2 bases short and J 4 bases short, with 15 bases between. The DNA of the CDR3 is TGTGCCAGCAGCCAACTGGGCTCTGCCGATTACAATGAGCAGTTCTTC. Its translation: CASSQLGSADYNEQFF.